The 23 T cell receptor beta chains given below trace back to one sample, sequenced in a study of Ad26.COV2.S vaccination and SARS-CoV-2 variants. The treatment is: 19 received Ad26.COV2.S at low or high dose, single or two shots; about five received placebo; per-sample allocation not given. Samples analyzed were those drawn on day 63 after the first vaccine or placebo injection. Method: immunoSEQ multiplex PCR; TCRdb's copy keeps in-frame clones and lacks some. The sample shows roughly 400,000 clones, about 92% of them seen only once. This sample comprised peripheral blood, obtained in a trial of Ad26.COV2.S vaccine versus placebo. The source of these receptors is a person aged 18 to 59 who received the Ad26.COV2.S COVID-19 vaccine or a placebo.

V and J are TRBV6-5 and TRBJ2-7; tentative D call: TRBD1 (6 bases). V was pared by 6 bases and J by 2 bases, with 11 bases between. Per the germline V gene, CDR1 is MNHEY and CDR2 is SVGAGI. This CDR3 is built from 13 residues. The CDR3 loop reads CASSRDTTYEQYF. The CDR3 DNA follows: TGTGCCAGCAGCCGGGACACAACCTACGAGCAGTACTTC.

This sequence joins TRBV7-2 and TRBJ2-7; no clear D. This CDR3 has 13 residues. V was cut by 5 bases and J by 2 bases, with 10 bases left in between. Germline V gene sequence: CDR1 SGHTA, CDR2 FQGNSA. The CDR3 DNA reads as TGTGCCAGCAGCAACCTTGGGACCTACGAGCAGTACTTC. It is translated as CASSNLGTYEQYF.

The V gene is TRBV25-1, the J gene TRBJ1-2, with D maybe TRBD1 (5 bases). Germline V CDR1 and CDR2: MGHDK, SYGVNS. The V end was cut by 6 bases, the J end by 8 bases, with 25 bases between. The CDR3 extends over 16 amino acids. The CDR3 sequence is CASSPLGPPGSSGYTF. The CDR3 DNA is TGTGCCAGCAGCCCACTGGGGCCGCCGGGATCTTCGGGCTACACCTTC.

The chain couples TRBV7-9 to TRBJ2-5; 10 bases map to TRBD2. Germline-derived CDR1 and CDR2 are SEHNR and FQNEAQ (reference sequence). V dropped 6 bases and J dropped 1; count of bases not matched to a gene: 8. The CDR3 has 16 residues. CDR3 nucleotide sequence: TGTGCCAGCAGATCCAGACTAGCGGGCTCCCAAGAGACCCAGTACTTC. It translates to CASRSRLAGSQETQYF.

The rearrangement joins TRBV6-6 to TRBJ1-3; D not resolved. Trimming pared 3 bases from V and 0 bases from J, leaving 12 bases between. The CDR3 has 16 residues. Germline assignment: CDR1 MNHNY and CDR2 SVGAGI (reference sequence). The CDR3 region has the DNA TGTGCCAGCAGTTATGGGCAGTTCGACTCTGGAAACACCATATATTTT. It translates to CASSYGQFDSGNTIYF.

The chain carries TRBV9 and TRBJ1-1, with unresolved D. This CDR3 contains 14 residues. V dropped 4 bases and J dropped 1 base, with 11 bases sitting between them. Germline CDR1 reads SGDLS; CDR2 reads YYNGEE. DNA of the CDR3: TGTGCCAGCAGCCCCCGGGCCCGGAACACTGAAGCTTTCTTT. It codes for CASSPRARNTEAFF.

This chain joins TRBV7-6 and TRBJ2-1, with TRBD2 matching over 8 bases. This CDR3 is 16 amino acids long. V was pared by 3 bases and J by 4 bases, with 8 bases of the junction left unmatched. Germline loops: CDR1 SGHVS, CDR2 FNYEAQ. This CDR3 reads CASSFFSGGSYNEQFF. CDR3 nucleotides: TGTGCCAGCAGCTTCTTCTCGGGGGGGAGTTACAATGAGCAGTTCTTC.

The chain joins TRBV28 to TRBJ2-7; 9 bases map to TRBD2. The CDR3 spans 18 residues. Germline lookup yields CDR1 MDHEN and CDR2 SYDVKM. The V and J ends lost 2 bases and 0 bases, in that order; junction bases with no gene match: 11. The DNA of the CDR3 is TGTGCCAGCAGTTTAAAAGCGGGGGGCCTTTTTTTCTCCTACGAGCAGTACTTC. As protein: CASSLKAGGLFFSYEQYF.

A single count supports this clone. The V and J genes are TRBV28 and TRBJ2-2, with D possibly TRBD1 on 5 matching bases. Trimming took off 2 bases at V and 0 bases at J, with 7 bases between the two ends. The length of the CDR3 is 15 residues. The germline V gene encodes CDR1 MDHEN and CDR2 SYDVKM. CDR3 residues: CASSLATANTGELFF. The CDR3 bases are TGTGCCAGCAGTTTAGCGACAGCGAACACCGGGGAGCTGTTTTTT.

The genes are TRBV19 and TRBJ2-1; D gene uncertain. Germline V CDR1 and CDR2: LNHDA, SQIVND (reference sequence). Trimming removed 1 base at V and 4 bases at J, with 8 bases between. The CDR3 loop spans 14 amino acids. The DNA for the CDR3 is TGTGCCAGTAGTATAGGGACGGGTTACAATGAGCAGTTCTTC. This translates into CASSIGTGYNEQFF.

The chain carries TRBV21-1 and TRBJ2-2; the tabulated D call, TRBD1, remains unverified against the DNA. TRBV21-1 is listed as a pseudogene. This CDR3 contains 15 residues. The CDR3 loop reads CASPETSGNTGELFF. In DNA, the CDR3 is TGTGCCAGCCCTGAGACCTCAGGGAACACCGGGGAGCTGTTTTTT.

CDR3 protein: CATSRGDRGLNTEAFF. CDR3 coding DNA: TGTGCCACCAGCAGGGGTGACAGGGGGCTTAACACTGAAGCTTTCTTT. The chain recombines TRBV15 with TRBJ1-1; TRBD1 matches 10 bases. J gave up 2 bases and V 3 bases, and 6 bases lay outside the gene matches. CDR3 length equals 16 residues. Germline values: CDR1 LNHNV, CDR2 YYDKDF (reference sequence).

CDR3: CASSLWGQGDALAFTDTQYF. CDR3 coding DNA: TGTGCCAGCAGTTTATGGGGACAGGGGGACGCCCTCGCGTTCACAGATACGCAGTATTTT. The V call is TRBV28, the J call TRBJ2-3, with 11 bases fitting TRBD1. CDR1 MDHEN and CDR2 SYDVKM come from the germline V gene. The CDR3 extends over 20 amino acids. With 0 bases clipped from V and 2 bases from J, the junction kept 13 bases outside the gene matches.

This CDR3 reads CSVQTGATNSPLHF. Written as DNA, the CDR3 is TGCAGCGTTCAGACAGGGGCCACTAATTCACCCCTCCACTTT. This rearrangement joins TRBV29-1 to TRBJ1-6; 8 bases match TRBD1. The length of the CDR3 is 14 residues. The ends lost 5 bases at V and 6 bases at J; junction bases unmatched: 6. From germline, CDR1 is SQVTM and CDR2 ANQGSEA.

The rearrangement joins TRBV7-6 to TRBJ1-5, with 12 bases identical to TRBD1. The CDR3 is made up of 17 amino acids. Unmatched junction bases numbered 10, after V lost 4 bases and J lost 6 bases. Germline V CDR1 and CDR2: SGHVS, FNYEAQ. DNA of the CDR3: TGTGCCAGCAGCTGGCCGGGACAGGGGGCGCTTGGTCAGCCCCAGCATTTT. Its protein product is CASSWPGQGALGQPQHF.

V usage is TRBV18 and J usage is TRBJ1-5, with a possible D match to TRBD1 (6 bases). V was pared by 0 bases and J by 6 bases, with 15 bases between. CDR1 KGHSH and CDR2 LQKENI come from the germline V gene. This CDR3 has 16 residues. The CDR3 DNA reads TGTGCCAGCTCACCACCAGGACAGCCCATCGCTCAGCCCCAGCATTTT. Translating gives CASSPPGQPIAQPQHF. The full variable domain, in which reference TRBV18 and TRBJ1-5 provide the parts outside the CDR3, is NAGVMQNPRHLVRRRGQEARLRCSPMKGHSHVYWYRQLPEEGLKFMVYLQKENIIDESGMPKERFSAEFPKEGPSILRIQQVVRGDSAAYFCASSPPGQPIAQPQHFGDGTRLSIL.

The V gene is TRBV7-8, the J gene TRBJ2-1; D is ambiguous. The V gene's germline CDR1 is SGHVS and CDR2 FQNEAQ. With 4 bases removed from V and 8 bases from J, the gap between germline ends came to 9 bases. This CDR3 is 12 amino acids long. This CDR3 reads CASSSRGDEQFF. CDR3 nucleotides: TGTGCCAGCAGCTCCCGTGGGGATGAGCAGTTCTTC.

The J gene is TRBJ2-4, the V gene TRBV9, with 11 bases lining up with TRBD1. V lost 4 bases, J lost 6 bases, and 3 bases stayed unmatched. CDR1 SGDLS and CDR2 YYNGEE come from the germline V gene. The CDR3 is 14 residues long. Here the CDR3 DNA reads TGTGCCAGCAGCTCGGGACAGGGGGGAAACATTCAGTACTTC. Translating gives CASSSGQGGNIQYF.

The V call is TRBV7-6, the J call TRBJ2-4; D gene ambiguous. Trimming removed 4 bases from V and 3 bases from J, with 10 bases in between. The germline V gene encodes CDR1 SGHVS and CDR2 FNYEAQ. This CDR3 has 14 residues. The CDR3 region is CASSSGFNKNIQYF. The CDR3, as DNA: TGTGCCAGCAGCTCGGGTTTTAACAAAAACATTCAGTACTTC.

The chain couples TRBV3-1 (or the pseudogene TRBV3-2) to TRBJ2-5; TRBD2 agrees at 8 bases. This CDR3 contains 16 residues. V dropped 4 bases and J dropped 9; count of bases not matched to a gene: 16. The germline gives CDR1 LGHDT, CDR2 YNNKEL (reference sequence). The DNA for the CDR3 is TGTGCCAGCAGCCGGGGCGGGGGGACGCCTGTGGGGGCCCAGTACTTC. Residues: CASSRGGGTPVGAQYF.

This clone has more than one count but fewer than ten. At one end the junction does not follow the germline gene, possibly because of a read error. The V call is TRBV19, the J call TRBJ2-7, with 13 bases that match TRBD2. Germline-derived CDR1 and CDR2 are LNHDA and SQIVND (reference sequence). CDR3 length: 14 residues. The CDR3 spells CASSKGLAGRASNF. Written as DNA, the CDR3 is TGTGCCAGTAGTAAGGGACTAGCGGGGAGAGCTTCTAACTTC.

This clone turned up a few times. This rearrangement joins TRBV10-3 to TRBJ1-1, with no clear D. The V end lost 3 bases, the J end lost 1 base, and 12 bases lay between the germline ends. CDR1 is ENHRY, CDR2 SYGVKD, per germline. The length of the CDR3 is 15 residues. The CDR3 is CAISDWGDENTEAFF. The CDR3 DNA reads TGTGCCATCAGTGATTGGGGTGATGAGAACACTGAAGCTTTCTTT.

The genes are TRBV28 and TRBJ1-1; D unclear. The CDR3 totals 16 residues. Germline V gene sequence: CDR1 MDHEN, CDR2 SYDVKM. V dropped 1 base and J dropped 3 bases, with 15 bases sitting between them. CDR3 nucleotides: TGTGCCAGCAGTTTATTTCCAGAGTGGACCGACACTGAAGCTTTCTTT. Translated: CASSLFPEWTDTEAFF.